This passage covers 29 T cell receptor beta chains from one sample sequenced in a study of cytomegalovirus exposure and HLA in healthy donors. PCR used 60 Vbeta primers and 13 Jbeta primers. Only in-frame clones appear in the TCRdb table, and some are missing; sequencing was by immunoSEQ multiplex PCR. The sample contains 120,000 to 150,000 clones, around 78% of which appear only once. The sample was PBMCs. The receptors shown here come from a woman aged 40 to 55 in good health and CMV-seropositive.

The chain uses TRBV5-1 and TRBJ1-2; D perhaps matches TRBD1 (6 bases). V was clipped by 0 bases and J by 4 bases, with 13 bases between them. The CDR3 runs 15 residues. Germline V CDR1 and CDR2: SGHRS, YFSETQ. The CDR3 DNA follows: TGCGCCAGCAGCTTGGGCACAGGGCTTGCCTATGGCTACACCTTC. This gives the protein CASSLGTGLAYGYTF.

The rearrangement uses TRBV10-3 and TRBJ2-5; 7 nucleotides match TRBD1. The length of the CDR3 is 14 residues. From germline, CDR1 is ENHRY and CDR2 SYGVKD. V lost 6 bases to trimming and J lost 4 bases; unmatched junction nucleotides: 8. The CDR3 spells CAIRRQGVVETQYF. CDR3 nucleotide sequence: TGTGCCATCAGGAGACAGGGAGTCGTAGAGACCCAGTACTTC.

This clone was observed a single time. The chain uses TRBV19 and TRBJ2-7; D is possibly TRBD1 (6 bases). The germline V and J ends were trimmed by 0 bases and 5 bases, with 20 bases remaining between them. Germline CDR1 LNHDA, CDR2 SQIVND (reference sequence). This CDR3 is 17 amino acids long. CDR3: CASSIEPHGTGINEQYF. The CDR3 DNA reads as TGTGCCAGTAGTATAGAGCCGCACGGAACAGGGATCAACGAGCAGTACTTC.

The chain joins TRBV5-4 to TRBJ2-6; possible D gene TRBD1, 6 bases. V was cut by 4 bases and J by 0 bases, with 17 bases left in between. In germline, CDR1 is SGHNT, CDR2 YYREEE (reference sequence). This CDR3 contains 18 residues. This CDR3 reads CASSSTGRGSSGANVLTF. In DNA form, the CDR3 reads TGTGCCAGCAGCAGCACGGGCAGGGGCTCCTCTGGGGCCAACGTCCTGACTTTC.

The CDR3 protein is CASSGGLAGVDEQFF. Here the CDR3 DNA reads TGTGCCAGCAGCGGGGGACTAGCGGGAGTTGATGAGCAGTTCTTC. This chain connects TRBV7-9 to TRBJ2-1; 14 bases fit TRBD2. Germline V lookup: CDR1 SEHNR, CDR2 FQNEAQ (reference sequence). There are 15 residues in the CDR3. Trimming at V came to 5 bases and at J to 8 bases, leaving 5 bases not matched to a gene.

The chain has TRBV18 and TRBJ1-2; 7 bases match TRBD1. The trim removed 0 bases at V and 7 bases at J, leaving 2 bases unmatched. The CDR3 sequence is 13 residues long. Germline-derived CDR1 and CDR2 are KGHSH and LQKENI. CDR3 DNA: TGTGCCAGCTCACCACCGGCAGGGGGTGGCTACACCTTC. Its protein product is CASSPPAGGGYTF. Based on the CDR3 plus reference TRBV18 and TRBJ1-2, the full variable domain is NAGVMQNPRHLVRRRGQEARLRCSPMKGHSHVYWYRQLPEEGLKFMVYLQKENIIDESGMPKERFSAEFPKEGPSILRIQQVVRGDSAAYFCASSPPAGGGYTFGSGTRLTVV.

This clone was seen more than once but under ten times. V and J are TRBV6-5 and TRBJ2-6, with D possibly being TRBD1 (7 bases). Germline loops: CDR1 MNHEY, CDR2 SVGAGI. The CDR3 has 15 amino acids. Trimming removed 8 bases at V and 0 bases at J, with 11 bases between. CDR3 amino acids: CASAGQISGANVLTF. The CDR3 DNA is TGTGCCAGCGCGGGACAGATCTCTGGGGCCAACGTCCTGACTTTC.

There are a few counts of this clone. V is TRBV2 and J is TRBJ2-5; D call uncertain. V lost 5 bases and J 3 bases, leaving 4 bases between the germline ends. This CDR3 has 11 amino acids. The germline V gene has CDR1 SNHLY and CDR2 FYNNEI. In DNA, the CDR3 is TGTGCCAGCAGTCCTGAAGAGACCCAGTACTTC. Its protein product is CASSPEETQYF. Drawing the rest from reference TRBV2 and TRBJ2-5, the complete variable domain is EPEVTQTPSHQVTQMGQEVILRCVPISNHLYFYWYRQILGQKVEFLVSFYNNEISEKSEIFDDQFSVERPDGSNFTLKIRSTKLEDSAMYFCASSPEETQYFGPGTRLLVL.

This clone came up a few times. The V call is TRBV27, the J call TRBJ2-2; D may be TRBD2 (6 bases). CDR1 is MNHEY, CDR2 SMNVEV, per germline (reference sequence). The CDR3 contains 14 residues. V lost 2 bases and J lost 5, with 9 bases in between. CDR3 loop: CASSLREWTGELFF. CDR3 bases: TGTGCCAGCAGTTTACGGGAGTGGACCGGGGAGCTGTTTTTT.

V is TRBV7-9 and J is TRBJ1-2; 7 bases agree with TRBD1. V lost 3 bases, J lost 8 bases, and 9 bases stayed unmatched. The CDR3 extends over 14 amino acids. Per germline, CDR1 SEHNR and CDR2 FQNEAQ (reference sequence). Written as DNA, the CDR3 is TGTGCCAGCAGCTTTGAACAGGGGTTCTACGGCTACACCTTC. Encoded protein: CASSFEQGFYGYTF.

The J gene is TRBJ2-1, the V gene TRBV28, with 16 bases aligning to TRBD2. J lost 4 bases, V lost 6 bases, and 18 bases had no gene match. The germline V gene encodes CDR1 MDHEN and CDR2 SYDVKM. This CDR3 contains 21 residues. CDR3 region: CASSPSPGLAGGLMRYNEQFF. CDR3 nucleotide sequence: TGTGCCAGCAGCCCCTCCCCGGGACTAGCGGGAGGGCTAATGCGATACAATGAGCAGTTCTTC.

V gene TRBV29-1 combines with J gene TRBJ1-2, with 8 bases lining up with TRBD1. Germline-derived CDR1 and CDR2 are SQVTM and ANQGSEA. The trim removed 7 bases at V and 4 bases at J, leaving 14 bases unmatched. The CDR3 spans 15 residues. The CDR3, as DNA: TGCAGCGCCCATACAAGAAAACAGGGGGTCTATGGCTACACCTTC. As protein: CSAHTRKQGVYGYTF.

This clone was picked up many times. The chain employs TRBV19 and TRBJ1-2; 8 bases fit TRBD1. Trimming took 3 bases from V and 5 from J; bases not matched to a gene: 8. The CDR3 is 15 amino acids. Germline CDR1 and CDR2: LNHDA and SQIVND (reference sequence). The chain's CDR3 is CASSIQGTGQYGYTF. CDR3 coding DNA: TGTGCCAGTAGTATCCAAGGGACAGGTCAATATGGCTACACCTTC.

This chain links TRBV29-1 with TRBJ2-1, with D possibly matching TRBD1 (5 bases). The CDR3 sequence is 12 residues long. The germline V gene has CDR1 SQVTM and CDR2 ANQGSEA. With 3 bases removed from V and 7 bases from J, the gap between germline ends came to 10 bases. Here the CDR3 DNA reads TGCAGCGTTGAGGGGCGCAGGAATGAGCAGTTCTTC. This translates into CSVEGRRNEQFF.

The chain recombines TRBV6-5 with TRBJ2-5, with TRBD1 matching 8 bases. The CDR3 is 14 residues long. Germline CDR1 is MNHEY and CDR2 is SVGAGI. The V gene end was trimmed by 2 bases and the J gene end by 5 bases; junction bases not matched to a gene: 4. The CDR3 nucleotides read TGTGCCAGCAGTTACGCAGGGGGCGCCGAGACCCAGTACTTC. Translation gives CASSYAGGAETQYF.

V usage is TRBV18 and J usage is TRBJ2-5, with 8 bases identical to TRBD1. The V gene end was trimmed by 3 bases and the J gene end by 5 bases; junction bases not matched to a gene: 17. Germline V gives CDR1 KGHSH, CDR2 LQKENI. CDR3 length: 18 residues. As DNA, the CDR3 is TGTGCCAGCTCACCGACAGCCTTCCCGGACAGGGTCGGTGAGACCCAGTACTTC. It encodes CASSPTAFPDRVGETQYF.

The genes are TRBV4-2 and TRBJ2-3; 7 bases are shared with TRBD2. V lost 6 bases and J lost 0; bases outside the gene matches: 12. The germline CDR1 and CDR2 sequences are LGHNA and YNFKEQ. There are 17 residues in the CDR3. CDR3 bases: TGTGCCAGCAGTGGATTAGGGCTAGCGGCTAGCACAGATACGCAGTATTTT. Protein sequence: CASSGLGLAASTDTQYF.

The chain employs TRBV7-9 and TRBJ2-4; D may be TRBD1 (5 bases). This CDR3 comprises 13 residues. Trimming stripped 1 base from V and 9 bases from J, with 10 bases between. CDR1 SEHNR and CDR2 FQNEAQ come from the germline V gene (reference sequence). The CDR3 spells CASSLGPQGIQYF. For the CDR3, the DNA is TGTGCCAGCAGCTTAGGCCCTCAGGGCATTCAGTACTTC.

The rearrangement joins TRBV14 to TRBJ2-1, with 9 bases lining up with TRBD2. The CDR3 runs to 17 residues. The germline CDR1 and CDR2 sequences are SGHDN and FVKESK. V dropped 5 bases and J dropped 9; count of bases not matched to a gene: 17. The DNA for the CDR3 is TGTGCCAGCAGCGAATTGGTGGGGACTAGCCGGAGAAGTGAGCAGTTCTTC. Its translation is CASSELVGTSRRSEQFF. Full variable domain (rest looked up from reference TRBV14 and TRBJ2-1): EAGVTQFPSHSVIEKGQTVTLRCDPISGHDNLYWYRRVMGKEIKFLLHFVKESKQDESGMPNNRFLAERTGGTYSTLKVQPAELEDSGVYFCASSELVGTSRRSEQFFGPGTRLTVL.

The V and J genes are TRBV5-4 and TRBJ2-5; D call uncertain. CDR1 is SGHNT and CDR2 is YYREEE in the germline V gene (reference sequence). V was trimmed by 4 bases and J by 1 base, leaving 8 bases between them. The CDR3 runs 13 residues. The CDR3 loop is CASSPLGQETQYF. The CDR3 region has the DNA TGTGCCAGCAGCCCCCTAGGCCAAGAGACCCAGTACTTC.

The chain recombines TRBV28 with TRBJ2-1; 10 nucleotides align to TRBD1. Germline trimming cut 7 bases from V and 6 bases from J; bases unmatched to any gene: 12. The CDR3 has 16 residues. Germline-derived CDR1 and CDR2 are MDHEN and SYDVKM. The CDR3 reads CASTPGGQGRSNEQFF. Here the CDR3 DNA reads TGTGCCAGCACCCCCGGGGGACAGGGGAGATCCAATGAGCAGTTCTTC.

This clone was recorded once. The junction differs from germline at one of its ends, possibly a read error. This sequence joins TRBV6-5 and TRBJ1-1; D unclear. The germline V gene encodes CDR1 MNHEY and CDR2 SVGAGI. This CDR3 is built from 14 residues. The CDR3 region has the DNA TGTGCCAGCAGTTACGATCGAGGGAACGCTGAAGCTTTCTTT. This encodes CASSYDRGNAEAFF.

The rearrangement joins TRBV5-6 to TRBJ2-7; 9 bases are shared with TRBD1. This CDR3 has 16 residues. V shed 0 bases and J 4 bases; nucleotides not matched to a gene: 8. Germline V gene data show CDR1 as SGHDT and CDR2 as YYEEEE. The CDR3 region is CASSLAGTGSRYEQYF. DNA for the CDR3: TGTGCCAGCAGCTTGGCCGGGACAGGGAGTAGATACGAGCAGTACTTC.

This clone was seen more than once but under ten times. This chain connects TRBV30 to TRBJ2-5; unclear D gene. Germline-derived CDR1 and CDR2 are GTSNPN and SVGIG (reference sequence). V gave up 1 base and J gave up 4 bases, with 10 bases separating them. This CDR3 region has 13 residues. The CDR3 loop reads CAWSAGPLETQYF. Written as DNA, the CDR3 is TGTGCCTGGAGTGCGGGTCCTCTAGAGACCCAGTACTTC.

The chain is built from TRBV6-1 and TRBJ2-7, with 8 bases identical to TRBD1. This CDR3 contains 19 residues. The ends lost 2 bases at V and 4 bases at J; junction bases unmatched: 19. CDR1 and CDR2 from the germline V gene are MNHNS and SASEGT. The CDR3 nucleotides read TGTGCCAGCAGTGAACTTTGGAAGGACAGGGTCCGCTATCCTTACGAGCAGTACTTC. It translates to CASSELWKDRVRYPYEQYF.

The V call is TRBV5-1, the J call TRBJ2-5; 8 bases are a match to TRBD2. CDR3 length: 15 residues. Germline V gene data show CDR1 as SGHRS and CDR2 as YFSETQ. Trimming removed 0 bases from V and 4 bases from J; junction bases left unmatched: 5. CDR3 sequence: CASSLALGLVETQYF. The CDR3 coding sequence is TGCGCCAGCAGCTTGGCCTTGGGACTAGTAGAGACCCAGTACTTC.

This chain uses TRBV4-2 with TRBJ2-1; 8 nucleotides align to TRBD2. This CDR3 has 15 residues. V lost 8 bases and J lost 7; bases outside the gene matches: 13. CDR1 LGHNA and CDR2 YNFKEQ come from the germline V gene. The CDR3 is CASGLTERELNEQFF. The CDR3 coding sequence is TGTGCCAGCGGCCTGACCGAGCGGGAGTTAAATGAGCAGTTCTTC.

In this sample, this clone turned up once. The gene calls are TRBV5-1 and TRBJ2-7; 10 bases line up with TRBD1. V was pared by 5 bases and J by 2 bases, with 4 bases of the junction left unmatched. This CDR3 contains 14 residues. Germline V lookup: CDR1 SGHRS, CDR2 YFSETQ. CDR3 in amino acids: CASRPGTGAYEQYF. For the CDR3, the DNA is TGCGCCAGCAGACCCGGGACAGGGGCCTACGAGCAGTACTTC.

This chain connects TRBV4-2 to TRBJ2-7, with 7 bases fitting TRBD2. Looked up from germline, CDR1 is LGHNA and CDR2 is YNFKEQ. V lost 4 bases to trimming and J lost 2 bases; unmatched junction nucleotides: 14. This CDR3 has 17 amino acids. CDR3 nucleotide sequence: TGTGCCAGCAGCCGCCCCTCGGGGGGACTCACCCCCTACGAGCAGTACTTC. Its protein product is CASSRPSGGLTPYEQYF.